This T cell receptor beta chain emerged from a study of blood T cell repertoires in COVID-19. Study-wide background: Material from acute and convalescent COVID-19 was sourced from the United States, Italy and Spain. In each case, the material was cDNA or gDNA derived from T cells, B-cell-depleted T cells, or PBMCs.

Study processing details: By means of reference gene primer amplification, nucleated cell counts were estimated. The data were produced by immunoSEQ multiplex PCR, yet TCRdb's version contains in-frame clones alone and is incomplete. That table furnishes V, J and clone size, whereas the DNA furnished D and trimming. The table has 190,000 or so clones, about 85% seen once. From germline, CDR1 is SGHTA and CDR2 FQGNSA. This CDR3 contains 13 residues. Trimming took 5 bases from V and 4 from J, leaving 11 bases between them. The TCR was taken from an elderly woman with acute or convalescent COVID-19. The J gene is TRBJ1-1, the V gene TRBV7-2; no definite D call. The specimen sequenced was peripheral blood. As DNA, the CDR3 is TGTGCCAGCAGCACAGCGGTCGGCACTGAAGCTTTCTTT. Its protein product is CASSTAVGTEAFF.